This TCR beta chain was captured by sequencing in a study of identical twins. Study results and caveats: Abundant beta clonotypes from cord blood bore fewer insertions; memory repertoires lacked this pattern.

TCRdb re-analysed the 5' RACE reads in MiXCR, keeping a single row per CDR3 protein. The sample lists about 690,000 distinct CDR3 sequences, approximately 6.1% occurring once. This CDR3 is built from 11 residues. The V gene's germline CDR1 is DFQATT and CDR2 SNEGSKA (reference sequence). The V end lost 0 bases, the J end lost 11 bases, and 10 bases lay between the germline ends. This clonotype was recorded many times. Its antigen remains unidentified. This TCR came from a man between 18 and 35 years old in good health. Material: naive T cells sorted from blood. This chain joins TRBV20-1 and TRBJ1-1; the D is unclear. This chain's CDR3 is CSAREDVGAFF. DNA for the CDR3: TGCAGTGCTAGAGAGGACGTCGGGGCTTTCTTT.